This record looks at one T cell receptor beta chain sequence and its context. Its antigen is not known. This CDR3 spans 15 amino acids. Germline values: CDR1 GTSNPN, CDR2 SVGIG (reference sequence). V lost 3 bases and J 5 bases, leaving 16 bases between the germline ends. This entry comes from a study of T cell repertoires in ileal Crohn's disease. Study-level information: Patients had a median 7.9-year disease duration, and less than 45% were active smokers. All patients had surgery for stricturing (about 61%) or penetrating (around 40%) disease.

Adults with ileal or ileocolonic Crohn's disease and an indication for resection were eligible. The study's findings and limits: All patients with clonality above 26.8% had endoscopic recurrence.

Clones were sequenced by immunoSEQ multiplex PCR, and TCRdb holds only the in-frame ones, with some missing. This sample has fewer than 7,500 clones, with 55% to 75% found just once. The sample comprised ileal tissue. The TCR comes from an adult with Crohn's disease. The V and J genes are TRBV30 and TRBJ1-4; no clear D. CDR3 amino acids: CAWRPFRERNEKLFF. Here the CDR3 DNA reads TGTGCCTGGAGACCTTTCCGGGAGAGAAATGAAAAACTGTTTTTT.